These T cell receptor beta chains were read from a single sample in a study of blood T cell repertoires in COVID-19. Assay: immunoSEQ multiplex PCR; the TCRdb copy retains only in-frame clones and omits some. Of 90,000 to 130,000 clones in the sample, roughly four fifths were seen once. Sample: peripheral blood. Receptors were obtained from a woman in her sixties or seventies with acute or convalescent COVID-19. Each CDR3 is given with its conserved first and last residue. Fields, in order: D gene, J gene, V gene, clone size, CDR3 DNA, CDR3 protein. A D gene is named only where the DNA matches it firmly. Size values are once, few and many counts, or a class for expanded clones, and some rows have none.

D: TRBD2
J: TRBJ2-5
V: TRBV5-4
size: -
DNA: TGTGCCAGCAGCGTCCCGACGGGGGGGCTGGAGACCCAGTACTTC
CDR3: CASSVPTGGLETQYF

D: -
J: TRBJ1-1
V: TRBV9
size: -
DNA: TGTGCCAGCAGCGTAGACAATTTGAACACTGAAGCTTTCTTT
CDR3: CASSVDNLNTEAFF

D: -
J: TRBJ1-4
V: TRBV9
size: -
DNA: TGTGCCAGCAGCGCCCCTGCAACTAATGAAAAACTGTTTTTT
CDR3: CASSAPATNEKLFF

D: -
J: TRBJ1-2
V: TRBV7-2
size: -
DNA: TGTGCCAGCAGTGCGACAGGTCTCGACTATGGCTACACCTTC
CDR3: CASSATGLDYGYTF

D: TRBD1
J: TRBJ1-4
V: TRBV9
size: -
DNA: TGTGCCAGCAGCGCGGACAGGCCGGGGGAAAAACTGTTTTTT
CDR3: CASSADRPGEKLFF

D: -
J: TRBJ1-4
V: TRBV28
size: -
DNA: TGTGCCAGCAGTTTATCCCCAGGGGTGGGTGAAAAACTGTTTTTT
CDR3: CASSLSPGVGEKLFF

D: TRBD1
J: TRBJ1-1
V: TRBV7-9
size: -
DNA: TGTGCCAGCAGCTCCGACAGGGGGAGAACTGAAGCTTTCTTT
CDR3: CASSSDRGRTEAFF

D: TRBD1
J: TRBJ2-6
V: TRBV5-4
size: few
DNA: TGTGCCAGCAGCGGGACAGGCTCTGGGGCCAACGTCCTGACTTTC
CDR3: CASSGTGSGANVLTF

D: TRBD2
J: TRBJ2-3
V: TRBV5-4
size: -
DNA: TGTGCCAGCAGCAACCCGCAGGGTAGCGGGGGATTGAATACGCAGTATTTT
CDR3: CASSNPQGSGGLNTQYF

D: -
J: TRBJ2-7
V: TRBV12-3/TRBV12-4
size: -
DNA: TGTGCCAGCAGTCCAGGATCCTATGGCGAGCAGTACTTC
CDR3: CASSPGSYGEQYF

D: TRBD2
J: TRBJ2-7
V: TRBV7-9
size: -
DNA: TGTGCCAGCAGCTTGGGAGGGGACGAGCAGTACTTC
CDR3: CASSLGGDEQYF

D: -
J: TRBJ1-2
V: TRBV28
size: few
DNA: TGTGCCAGCAGTACCACAGGGCCACGGGGCTACACCTTC
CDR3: CASSTTGPRGYTF

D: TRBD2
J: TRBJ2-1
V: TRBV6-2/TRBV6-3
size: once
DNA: TGTGCCAGCAGTTCGAGCGGGGGTTCCTACAATGAGCAGTTCTTC
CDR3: CASSSSGGSYNEQFF

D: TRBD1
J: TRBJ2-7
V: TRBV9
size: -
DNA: TGTGCCAGCAGCATGGACAGGGTCCACGAGCAGTACTTC
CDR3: CASSMDRVHEQYF

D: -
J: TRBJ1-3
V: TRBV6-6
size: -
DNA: TGTGCCAGCAGTTACTCTTTAGGGGATGGAGGAAACACCATATATTTT
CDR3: CASSYSLGDGGNTIYF

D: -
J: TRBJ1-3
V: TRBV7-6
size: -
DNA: TGTGCCAGCAGCTTATACCCAGACAGAGGAAACACCATATATTTT
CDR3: CASSLYPDRGNTIYF

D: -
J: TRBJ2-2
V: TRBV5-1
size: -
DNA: TGCGCCAGCAGCTCGACCTCCTGGGGGCTGGGGAGCACCGGGGAGCTGTTTTTT
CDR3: CASSSTSWGLGSTGELFF

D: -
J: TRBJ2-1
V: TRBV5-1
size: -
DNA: TGCGCCAGCAGCAACGGGGATGTCGACTACAATGAGCAGTTCTTC
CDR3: CASSNGDVDYNEQFF

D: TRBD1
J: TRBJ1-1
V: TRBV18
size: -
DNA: TGTGCCAGCTCAGCTACCGACCGGGACAGGGTATTTAACACTGAAGCTTTCTTT
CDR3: CASSATDRDRVFNTEAFF

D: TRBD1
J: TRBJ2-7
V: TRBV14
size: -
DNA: TGTGCCAGCAGCCAAGACCCGTGGCGGTACAGGGGCTACGAGCAGTACTTC
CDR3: CASSQDPWRYRGYEQYF

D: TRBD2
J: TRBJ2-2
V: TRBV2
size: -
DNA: TGTGCCAGCAGTTCGGGACTAGCGTTTGGCGGGGAGCTGTTTTTT
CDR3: CASSSGLAFGGELFF

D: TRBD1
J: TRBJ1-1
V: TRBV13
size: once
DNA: TGTGCCACATCGGGACAGGATATCCCTGAAGCTTTCTTT
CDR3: CATSGQDIPEAFF

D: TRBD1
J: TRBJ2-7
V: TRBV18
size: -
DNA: TGTGCCAGCTCAGCCGGGACAGGGGGATTCTACGAGCAGTACTTC
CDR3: CASSAGTGGFYEQYF

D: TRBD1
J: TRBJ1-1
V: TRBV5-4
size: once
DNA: TGTGCCAGCAGCATAGGACAGGGGGTAGAAACTGAAGCTTTCTTT
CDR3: CASSIGQGVETEAFF

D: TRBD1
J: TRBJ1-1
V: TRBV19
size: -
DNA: TGTGCCAGTAGAGAATGGGGACAGGGGCGCACTGAAGCTTTCTTT
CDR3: CASREWGQGRTEAFF

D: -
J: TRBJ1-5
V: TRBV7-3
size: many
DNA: TGTGCCAGCAGCTTAGGCCCAGGCCAGCCCCAGCATTTT
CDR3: CASSLGPGQPQHF

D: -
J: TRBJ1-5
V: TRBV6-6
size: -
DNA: TGTGCCAGCAGCTCGAGTCCTTTTCCCACCCGGGATACCAATCAGCCCCAGCATTTT
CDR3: CASSSSPFPTRDTNQPQHF

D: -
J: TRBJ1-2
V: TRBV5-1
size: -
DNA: TGCGCCAGCAGCTTGGTAGGGGAGGCTAACTATGGCTACACCTTC
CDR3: CASSLVGEANYGYTF

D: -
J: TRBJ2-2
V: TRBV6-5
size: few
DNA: TGTGCCAGTGGTAGGGGCGCCGGGGAGCTGTTTTTT
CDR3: CASGRGAGELFF

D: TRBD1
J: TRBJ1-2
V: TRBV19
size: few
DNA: TGTGCCAGTAGTACCGGACAGGGAATACGGTATGGCTACACCTTC
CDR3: CASSTGQGIRYGYTF

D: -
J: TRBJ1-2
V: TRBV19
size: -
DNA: TGTGCCAGTAGTATTCGAGCTAACTATGGCTACACCTTC
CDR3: CASSIRANYGYTF

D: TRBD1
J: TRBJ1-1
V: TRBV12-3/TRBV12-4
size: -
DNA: TGTGCCAGCAGAAGACAGGGTACACCTGAAGCTTTCTTT
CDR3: CASRRQGTPEAFF

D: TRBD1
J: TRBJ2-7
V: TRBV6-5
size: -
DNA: TGTGCCAGCCTCGAGACAGGGAGCAACGAGCAGTACTTC
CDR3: CASLETGSNEQYF

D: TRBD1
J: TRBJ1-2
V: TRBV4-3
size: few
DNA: TGCGCCAGCAGCCGGGCGACAGGGCCCTATGGCTACACCTTC
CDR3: CASSRATGPYGYTF

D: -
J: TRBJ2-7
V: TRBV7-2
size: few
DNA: TGTGCCAGCAGCTTGACTAGCTCCTACGAGCAGTACTTC
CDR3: CASSLTSSYEQYF

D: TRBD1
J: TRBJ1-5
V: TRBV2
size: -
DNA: TGTGCCAGCAGGAACTACAGGGGAAGCAATCAGCCCCAGCATTTT
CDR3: CASRNYRGSNQPQHF

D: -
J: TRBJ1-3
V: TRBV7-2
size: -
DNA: TGTGCCAGCAGCTTAGCGTCAGGGGAAGGAAACACCATATATTTT
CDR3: CASSLASGEGNTIYF

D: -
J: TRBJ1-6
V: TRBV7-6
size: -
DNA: TGTGCCAGCAGCTTAGGACCTCCCGCAACAGGCTATCCCCTCCACTTT
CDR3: CASSLGPPATGYPLHF

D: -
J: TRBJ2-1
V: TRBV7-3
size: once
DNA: TGTGCCAGCAGCTCGTCGAGCAATGAGCAGTTCTTC
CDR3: CASSSSSNEQFF

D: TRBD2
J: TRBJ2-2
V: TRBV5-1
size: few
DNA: TGCGCCAGCAGCTTGGAGGCGGGGGACAACACCGGGGAGCTGTTTTTT
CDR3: CASSLEAGDNTGELFF

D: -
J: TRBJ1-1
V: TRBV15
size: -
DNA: TGTGCCACCAGCCTCGGGGTGTTGAACACTGAAGCTTTCTTT
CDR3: CATSLGVLNTEAFF

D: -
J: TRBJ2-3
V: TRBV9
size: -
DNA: TGTGCCAGCAGCGTAGCTACGGTAGGGGCAGATACGCAGTATTTT
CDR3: CASSVATVGADTQYF

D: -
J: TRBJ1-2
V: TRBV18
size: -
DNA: TGTGCCAGCTCACCCCAGGGCGATGGCTACACCTTC
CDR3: CASSPQGDGYTF

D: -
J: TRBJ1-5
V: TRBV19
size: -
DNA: TGTGCCAGTAGTATAGACGGGGGGGCTTACCAGCCCCAGCATTTT
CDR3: CASSIDGGAYQPQHF

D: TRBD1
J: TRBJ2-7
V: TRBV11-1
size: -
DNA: TGTGCCAGCAGCCCGACAGGGCCCAATCCCTACGAGCAGTACTTC
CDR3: CASSPTGPNPYEQYF

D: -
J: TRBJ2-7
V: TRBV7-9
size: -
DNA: TGTGCCAGCAGCAATCCATTCGGGGTGCGGGGCTACGAGCAGTACTTC
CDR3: CASSNPFGVRGYEQYF

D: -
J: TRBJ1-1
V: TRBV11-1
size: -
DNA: TGTGCCAGCAGCTTAGTTTTTAACATGGACACTGAAGCTTTCTTT
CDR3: CASSLVFNMDTEAFF

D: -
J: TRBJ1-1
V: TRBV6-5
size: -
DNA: TGTGCCAGCAGGACTACGATTAGGAACACTGAAGCTTTCTTT
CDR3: CASRTTIRNTEAFF

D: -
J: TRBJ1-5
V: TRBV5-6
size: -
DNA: TGTGCCAGCAGCCGAGACAGTAGCAATCAGCCCCAGCATTTT
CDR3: CASSRDSSNQPQHF

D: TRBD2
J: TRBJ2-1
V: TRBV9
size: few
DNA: TGTGCCAGCAGCGTAAGCGGGGGTCCCTACAATGAGCAGTTCTTC
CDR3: CASSVSGGPYNEQFF

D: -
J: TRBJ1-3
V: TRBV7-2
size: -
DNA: TGTGCCAGCAGCTTCAGTCGAAACACCATATATTTT
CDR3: CASSFSRNTIYF

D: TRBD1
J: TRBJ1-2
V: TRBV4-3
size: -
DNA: TGCGCCAGCAGCCAAGATCCGGGACAGGGGGCCTTTCTCAATGGCTACACCTTC
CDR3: CASSQDPGQGAFLNGYTF

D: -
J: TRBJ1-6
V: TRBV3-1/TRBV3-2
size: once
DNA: TGTGCCAGCAGCCAAGAGTCCGGGATTAAGTCACCCCTCCACTTT
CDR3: CASSQESGIKSPLHF

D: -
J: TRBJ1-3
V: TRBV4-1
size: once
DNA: TGCGCCAGCAGCCAAGATTTCGGAACAGGCTTTGGAAACACCATATATTTT
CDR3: CASSQDFGTGFGNTIYF

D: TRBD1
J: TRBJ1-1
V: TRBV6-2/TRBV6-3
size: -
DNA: TGTGCCAGCAGCTTCGGGACAGGGAAGAACACTGAAGCTTTCTTT
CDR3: CASSFGTGKNTEAFF

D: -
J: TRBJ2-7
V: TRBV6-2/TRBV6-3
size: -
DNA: TGTGCCAGCAGTTACTCGCTCCCGCGGCAGTACTTC
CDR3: CASSYSLPRQYF

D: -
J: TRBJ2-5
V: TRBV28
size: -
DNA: TGTGCCAGCAGCCGACAGGCCATTCAAGAGACCCAGTACTTC
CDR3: CASSRQAIQETQYF